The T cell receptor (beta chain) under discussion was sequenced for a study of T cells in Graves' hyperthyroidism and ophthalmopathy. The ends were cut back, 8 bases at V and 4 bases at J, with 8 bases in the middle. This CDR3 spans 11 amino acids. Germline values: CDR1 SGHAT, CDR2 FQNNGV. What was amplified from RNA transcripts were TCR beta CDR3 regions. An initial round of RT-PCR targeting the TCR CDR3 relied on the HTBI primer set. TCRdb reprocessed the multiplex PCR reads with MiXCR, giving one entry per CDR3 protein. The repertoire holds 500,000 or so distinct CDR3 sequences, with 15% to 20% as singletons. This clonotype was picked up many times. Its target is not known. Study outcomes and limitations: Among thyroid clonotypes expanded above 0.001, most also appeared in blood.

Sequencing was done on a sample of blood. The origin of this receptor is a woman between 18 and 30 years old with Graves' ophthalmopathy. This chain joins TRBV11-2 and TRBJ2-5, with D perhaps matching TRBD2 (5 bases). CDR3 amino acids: CASGSGETQYF. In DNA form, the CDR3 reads TGTGCCAGCGGCAGCGGAGAGACCCAGTACTTC.